This entry lists 29 T cell receptor beta chains sequenced from one sample in a study of CD8 T cells in ankylosing spondylitis. Whole-study findings and limits: What seemed typical of ankylosing spondylitis blood was a TCR beta motif built from about eight highly homologous variants.

The antigens for these receptors are not known. In TCRdb, the 5' RACE reads were re-called with MiXCR into one record per CDR3 protein. There are 350,000 to 450,000 distinct CDR3 sequences in the sample; 20% to 30% occur only once, and roughly 0.8% lies in the top ten. Sequencing used blood, either unsorted or a sorted T cell fraction (not recorded which). The source of these receptors is a male donor with ankylosing spondylitis.

This chain joins TRBV29-1 and TRBJ2-2; 8 nucleotides line up with TRBD2. The CDR3 totals 13 residues. Germline V CDR1 and CDR2: SQVTM, ANQGSEA. V dropped 6 bases and J dropped 6; count of bases not matched to a gene: 6. The CDR3 nucleotides read TGCAGCGTCTCCGGGGGGGCGGCCGGGGAGCTGTTTTTT. It yields the protein CSVSGGAAGELFF.

The gene calls are TRBV20-1 and TRBJ1-1; tentatively, D is TRBD1 (5 bases). V was shortened by 0 bases and J by 1 base, with 12 bases between the two germline ends. The CDR3 has 15 amino acids. Germline-derived CDR1 and CDR2 are DFQATT and SNEGSKA (reference sequence). Here the CDR3 reads CSARDKQAWNTEAFF. The CDR3 region has the DNA TGCAGTGCTAGAGATAAACAGGCGTGGAACACTGAAGCTTTCTTT.

This clonotype came up a few times. The chain is built from TRBV3-1 and TRBJ1-5, with D perhaps TRBD1 (5 bases). V was cut by 4 bases and J by 2 bases, with 12 bases left in between. Germline loops: CDR1 LGHDT, CDR2 YNNKEL (reference sequence). The CDR3 spans 15 residues. The DNA of the CDR3 is TGTGCCAGCAGCCTAAAAATGGGGGGCAATCAGCCCCAGCATTTT. Encoded protein: CASSLKMGGNQPQHF.

A few counts support this clonotype. The chain combines TRBV29-1 with TRBJ2-7; D perhaps matches TRBD2 (6 bases). Trimming took off 3 bases at V and 6 bases at J, with 9 bases between the two ends. Germline CDR1 reads SQVTM; CDR2 reads ANQGSEA. This CDR3 has 11 residues. CDR3 region: CSVEVGGEQYV. The DNA of the CDR3 is TGCAGCGTTGAGGTGGGGGGCGAGCAGTACGTC.

This clonotype has only a few counts. This chain uses TRBV4-1 with TRBJ1-4, with unresolved D. Germline lookup yields CDR1 MGHRA and CDR2 YSYEKL. The CDR3 has 16 amino acids. V lost 4 bases and J lost 2, with 14 bases in between. Written as DNA, the CDR3 is TGCGCCAGCAGCCGGAGATTCCCGGGCACTAATGAAAAACTGTTTTTT. It is translated as CASSRRFPGTNEKLFF.

The gene calls are TRBV25-1 and TRBJ2-2, with D unclear. The CDR3 runs 13 residues. The germline CDR1 and CDR2 sequences are MGHDK and SYGVNS. V was clipped by 6 bases and J by 12 bases, with 17 bases between them. The CDR3 spells CASSPPSVRQLFF. Here the CDR3 DNA reads TGTGCCAGCAGCCCCCCCTCAGTCCGCCAGCTGTTTTTT. The entire variable domain, with the rest obtained from reference TRBV25-1 and TRBJ2-2, is as follows: EADIYQTPRYLVIGTGKKITLECSQTMGHDKMYWYQQDPGMELHLIHYSYGVNSTEKGDLSSESTVSRIRTEHFPLTLESARPSHTSQYLCASSPPSVRQLFFGEGSRLTVL.

This clonotype has just a few counts. The CDR3 DNA reads as TGTGCCAGCAGTGCCTGGCGTTTGACAGATACGCAGTATTTT. Protein product: CASSAWRLTDTQYF. This chain uses TRBV12-3 or TRBV12-4 with TRBJ2-3; D unresolved. Trimming shortened V by 5 bases and J by 3 bases, and 12 bases separated the two germline ends. The CDR3 consists of 14 residues.

The CDR3 protein is CASSFGLDEETQYF. For the CDR3, the DNA is TGTGCCAGCAGTTTCGGGCTAGACGAAGAGACCCAGTACTTC. The chain is built from TRBV12-3 or TRBV12-4 and TRBJ2-5; D gene unclear. Trimming took 3 bases from V and 3 from J, leaving 11 bases between them. This CDR3 is built from 14 residues.

The genes are TRBV23-1 and TRBJ2-1; 9 positions agree with TRBD2. TRBV23-1 has ORF status, its function being uncertain. The CDR3 spans 17 residues. The J segment lost 8 bases and the V segment lost 2 bases, leaving 13 bases of the junction unmatched. DNA for the CDR3: TGCGCCAGCAGTCAAATCCCAGTAGCGGGAGATAAGGATGAGCAGTTCTTC. Residues: CASSQIPVAGDKDEQFF.

This clonotype was found a few times. The V gene is TRBV19, the J gene TRBJ1-2; 9 bases agree with TRBD1. Trimming removed 5 bases from V and 8 bases from J; junction bases left unmatched: 9. The CDR3 contains 14 residues. Per germline, CDR1 LNHDA and CDR2 SQIVND (reference sequence). This CDR3 reads CASSVTGGAGGYTF. CDR3 in DNA: TGTGCCAGTAGTGTCACAGGGGGCGCCGGGGGCTACACCTTC.

V gene TRBV24-1 combines with J gene TRBJ2-5; D gene uncertain. The CDR3 runs 13 residues. The ends were cut back, 2 bases at V and 4 bases at J, with 7 bases in the middle. The germline V gene has CDR1 KGHDR and CDR2 SFDVKD. The CDR3 protein is CATSDSYAETQYF. The DNA of the CDR3 is TGTGCCACCAGTGATTCGTATGCAGAGACCCAGTACTTC.

In this sample, this clonotype turned up a few times. The chain couples TRBV2 to TRBJ1-2; D possibly corresponds to TRBD1 (6 bases). The CDR3 extends over 12 amino acids. Germline V gene lookup returns CDR1 SNHLY and CDR2 FYNNEI. The V end lost 11 bases, the J end lost 3 bases, and 13 bases lay between the germline ends. The CDR3 region is CAGRTDHYGYTF. The DNA for the CDR3 is TGTGCCGGAAGGACAGATCACTATGGCTACACCTTC.

The V and J genes are TRBV7-2 and TRBJ2-7; D possibly corresponds to TRBD2 (5 bases). Germline V gives CDR1 SGHTA, CDR2 FQGNSA. The ends were cut back, 6 bases at V and 0 bases at J, with 12 bases in the middle. The CDR3 is 14 residues long. CDR3 loop: CASRERWSSYEQYV. As DNA, the CDR3 is TGTGCCAGCAGGGAGCGGTGGAGCTCCTACGAGCAGTACGTC.

The chain joins TRBV7-9 to TRBJ2-3; D remains ambiguous. The CDR3 contains 13 residues. The V end was cut by 4 bases, the J end by 3 bases, with 8 bases between. The V gene's germline CDR1 is SEHNR and CDR2 FQNEAQ (reference sequence). Written as DNA, the CDR3 is TGTGCCAGCAGCTCTACCCTTACAGATACGCAGTATTTT. This gives the protein CASSSTLTDTQYF. The variable domain in full, with the rest retrieved from reference TRBV7-9 and TRBJ2-3, is DTGVSQNPRHKITKRGQNVTFRCDPISEHNRLYWYRQTLGQGPEFLTYFQNEAQLEKSRLLSDRFSAERPKGSFSTLEIQRTEQGDSAMYLCASSSTLTDTQYFGPGTRLTVL.

This clonotype has more than one count but fewer than ten. The V and J genes are TRBV3-1 and TRBJ1-2; TRBD1 aligns across 10 bases. CDR1 is LGHDT, CDR2 YNNKEL, per germline (reference sequence). The CDR3 totals 17 residues. The V segment lost 4 bases and the J segment 4 bases; nucleotides outside the gene matches: 12. The CDR3 DNA is TGTGCCAGCAGCCTTAAGATCGGGGGACAGGGGTCCTATGGCTACACCTTC. Its translation: CASSLKIGGQGSYGYTF.

This clonotype has just a few counts. The chain joins TRBV29-1 to TRBJ2-1; 7 bases map to TRBD1. The CDR3 contains 18 residues. V was clipped by 1 base and J by 1 base; unmatched bases: 13. CDR1 and CDR2 from the germline V gene are SQVTM and ANQGSEA. In DNA, the CDR3 is TGCAGCGTTGAAGCGGCGCTTGGAGACAGGGAGTCCTACAATGAGCAGTTCTTC. Translation gives CSVEAALGDRESYNEQFF.

V gene TRBV7-9 combines with J gene TRBJ2-7; TRBD2 aligns across 10 bases. Germline V gene lookup returns CDR1 SEHNR and CDR2 FQNEAQ (reference sequence). The CDR3 sequence is 15 residues long. Unmatched junction bases numbered 5, after V lost 1 base and J lost 5 bases. The DNA for the CDR3 is TGTGCCAGCAGCTTAGGCCTAGCGGGAGCCCACGAGCAGTACTTC. Protein sequence: CASSLGLAGAHEQYF.

The V and J genes are TRBV27 and TRBJ2-1; 14 bases map to TRBD2. CDR1 MNHEY and CDR2 SMNVEV come from the germline V gene (reference sequence). V lost 6 bases to trimming and J lost 2 bases; unmatched junction nucleotides: 6. This CDR3 contains 17 residues. The CDR3 DNA follows: TGTGCCAGCAGACCCGGGACTAGCGGGAGAGCCTACAATGAGCAGTTCTTC. As protein: CASRPGTSGRAYNEQFF.

This clonotype has at least ten counts. V is TRBV7-9 and J is TRBJ2-1, with a weak D call TRBD2 (5 bases). CDR1 and CDR2 from the germline V gene are SEHNR and FQNEAQ (reference sequence). This CDR3 contains 14 residues. V gave up 2 bases and J gave up 7 bases, with 12 bases separating them. This CDR3 is CASSLSFGINEQFF. CDR3 DNA: TGTGCCAGCAGCTTATCTTTCGGGATTAATGAGCAGTTCTTC.

The rearrangement uses TRBV10-3 and TRBJ2-1; no clear D. V was pared by 2 bases and J by 8 bases, with 16 bases between. This CDR3 is built from 15 residues. CDR1 and CDR2 from the germline V gene are ENHRY and SYGVKD. CDR3 amino acids: CAISEAGFPSDEQFF. In nucleotides, the CDR3 is TGTGCCATCAGTGAGGCCGGATTCCCCTCCGATGAGCAGTTCTTC.

The chain recombines TRBV20-1 with TRBJ2-7, with D unclear. The CDR3 sequence is 13 residues long. The germline V gene has CDR1 DFQATT and CDR2 SNEGSKA (reference sequence). Trimming stripped 4 bases from V and 6 bases from J, with 16 bases between. Here the CDR3 reads CSANGWGSGEQYF. In DNA, the CDR3 is TGCAGTGCTAACGGTTGGGGATCTGGCGAGCAGTACTTC.

This clonotype has ten or more counts. This rearrangement joins TRBV12-3 or TRBV12-4 to TRBJ2-1; no firm D call. This CDR3 spans 12 amino acids. V was shortened by 1 base and J by 3 bases, with 1 base between the two germline ends. The CDR3 loop reads CASSLGYNEQFF. The CDR3 DNA sequence: TGTGCCAGCAGTTTAGGCTACAATGAGCAGTTCTTC.

V gene TRBV6-2 or TRBV6-3 combines with J gene TRBJ2-3; TRBD2 agrees at 11 bases. Trimming removed 6 bases from V and 0 bases from J; junction bases left unmatched: 2. Germline V gene lookup returns CDR1 MNHEY and CDR2 SVGEGT. The CDR3 has 15 residues. CDR3 coding DNA: TGTGCCAGCAGCCGACTAGCGGGGAGCACAGATACGCAGTATTTT. Its translation is CASSRLAGSTDTQYF.

This chain links TRBV6-1 with TRBJ1-3; D is undetermined. The V gene's germline CDR1 is MNHNS and CDR2 SASEGT. Deletions cut 5 bases from V and 8 bases from J, with 16 bases between. This CDR3 spans 14 amino acids. The CDR3 bases are TGTGCCAGCAGTCAGTCCGCCACCGGGGACACCATATATTTT. Protein: CASSQSATGDTIYF.

The chain employs TRBV28 and TRBJ2-1; 8 bases fit TRBD2. The CDR3 spans 15 residues. V lost 3 bases, J lost 6 bases, and 7 bases stayed unmatched. CDR1 MDHEN and CDR2 SYDVKM come from the germline V gene. The CDR3 DNA follows: TGTGCCAGCAGTTTCCCGGGACTAGGGTTCAATGAGCAGTTCTTC. Protein product: CASSFPGLGFNEQFF.

This chain joins TRBV20-1 and TRBJ1-5, with a weak D call TRBD1 (6 bases). The V end lost 6 bases, the J end lost 3 bases, and 12 bases lay between the germline ends. This CDR3 has 13 residues. In germline, CDR1 is DFQATT, CDR2 SNEGSKA (reference sequence). The CDR3 DNA reads as TGCAGTGCCAGCGACAGGCTCAATCAGCCCCAGCATTTT. This codes for CSASDRLNQPQHF.

This rearrangement joins TRBV5-1 to TRBJ2-2; D is uncertain. Trimming took off 0 bases at V and 6 bases at J, with 6 bases between the two ends. From germline, CDR1 is SGHRS and CDR2 YFSETQ. There are 13 residues in the CDR3. CDR3 DNA sequence: TGCGCCAGCAGCTTGGGAGAGCCCGGGGAGCTGTTTTTT. It encodes CASSLGEPGELFF.

The genes are TRBV10-3 and TRBJ1-5; D is possibly TRBD1 (6 bases). In germline, CDR1 is ENHRY, CDR2 SYGVKD. The CDR3 runs to 13 residues. Between the trimmed V and J ends, which lost 4 bases and 2 bases, there was a span of 6 bases. The CDR3 nucleotides are TGTGCCATCAGTGCAGGGGGCAATCAGCCCCAGCATTTT. Residues: CAISAGGNQPQHF.

V usage is TRBV27 and J usage is TRBJ2-2; D could derive from TRBD1 or TRBD2 (5 bases each). Germline V gives CDR1 MNHEY, CDR2 SMNVEV (reference sequence). The CDR3 has 19 amino acids. V was pared by 3 bases and J by 6 bases, with 26 bases between. The CDR3 nucleotides read TGTGCCAGCAGTTTGAGAGGTGGGGGTGCGGGCGGACGAGCCGGGGAGCTGTTTTTT. The encoded protein is CASSLRGGGAGGRAGELFF.